This T cell receptor beta chain came from a study of Graves' ophthalmopathy and Graves' hyperthyroidism. Study-wide points: Most thyroid clonotypes expanded beyond 0.001 frequency were also found in blood. Ophthalmopathy progression was predicted by the model at less than 71% sensitivity and approximately 72% specificity.

Trimming left V 2 bases short and J 8 bases short, with 13 bases between. The CDR3 runs 13 residues. Looked up from germline, CDR1 is SGHRS and CDR2 is YFSETQ. Every ophthalmopathy donor presented moderate-to-severe activity, CAS ≥3, NOSPECS ≥4 and duration under 3 months. Clinical symptoms, serum thyroxine, TRAb, thyroid ultrasound and orbital computed tomography formed the basis of diagnosis. Note on this clonotype: Its specificity is unknown.

The sequenced template was RNA, covering the TCR beta CDR3 region. An initial RT-PCR round employing HTBI primers preceded a second-round multiplex PCR. A single record per CDR3 protein comes from TCRdb applying MiXCR to the multiplex PCR reads. The table records roughly 500,000 distinct CDR3 sequences, 13% to 15% of them present only once. The source is a woman in her 30s with Graves' ophthalmopathy. This chain uses TRBV5-1 with TRBJ1-2; D remains unclear. The sequenced sample was blood. The CDR3 coding sequence is TGCGCCAGCAGCTTCCAACAGAGTGGCGGCTACACCTTC. This encodes CASSFQQSGGYTF.